This TCR beta chain was sequenced in a study of shared clonotypes between healthy human individuals. Some clones are missing from TCRdb's copy, which holds only in-frame ones; the method was immunoSEQ multiplex PCR. In the table there are some 2,000,000 clones, more than 90% of which are singletons. General study points: Investigators collected only blood, and repertoires in tissues likely differ.

About this clone: Antigen unknown.

Germline V gives CDR1 SGHDT, CDR2 YYEEEE. V gave up 2 bases and J gave up 5 bases; unmatched junction bases: 10. The length of the CDR3 is 17 residues. Adult donors, all healthy and HIV-negative, had no recent acute infections or vaccinations. Nashville, Tennessee was home to all donors, who were Caucasian adults. The receptor's source is a man aged 18 to 29 in good health. The J gene is TRBJ1-6, the V gene TRBV5-6; 7 positions agree with TRBD1. The sample taken for sequencing was naive CD4+ T cells sorted from blood. Subset denoted: CD45RA+ positively selected. The CDR3 region is CASSLFLGDSDNSPLHF. CDR3 nucleotide sequence: TGTGCCAGCAGCTTATTTTTAGGGGACAGCGATAATTCACCCCTCCACTTT.